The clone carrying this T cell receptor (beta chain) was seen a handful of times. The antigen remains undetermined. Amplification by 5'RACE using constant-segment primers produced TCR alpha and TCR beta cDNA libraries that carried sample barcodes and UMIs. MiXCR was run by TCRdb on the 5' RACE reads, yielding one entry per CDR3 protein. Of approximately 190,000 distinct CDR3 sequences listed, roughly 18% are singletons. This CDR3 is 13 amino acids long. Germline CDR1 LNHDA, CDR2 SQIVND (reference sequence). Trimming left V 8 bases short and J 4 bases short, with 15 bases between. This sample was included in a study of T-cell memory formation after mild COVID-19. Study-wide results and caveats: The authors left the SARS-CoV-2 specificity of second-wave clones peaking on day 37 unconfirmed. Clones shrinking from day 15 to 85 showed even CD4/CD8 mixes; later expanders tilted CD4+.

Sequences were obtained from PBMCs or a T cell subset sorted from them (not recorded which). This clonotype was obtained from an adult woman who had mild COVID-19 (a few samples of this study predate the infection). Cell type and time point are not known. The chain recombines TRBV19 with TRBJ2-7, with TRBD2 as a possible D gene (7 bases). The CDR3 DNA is TGTGCCAGTTCACGGGGGGCGATGTACGAGCAGTACTTC. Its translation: CASSRGAMYEQYF. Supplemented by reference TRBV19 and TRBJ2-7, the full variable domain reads DGGITQSPKYLFRKEGQNVTLSCEQNLNHDAMYWYRQDPGQGLRLIYYSQIVNDFQKGDIAEGYSVSREKKESFPLTVTSAQKNPTAFYLCASSRGAMYEQYFGPGTRLTVT.